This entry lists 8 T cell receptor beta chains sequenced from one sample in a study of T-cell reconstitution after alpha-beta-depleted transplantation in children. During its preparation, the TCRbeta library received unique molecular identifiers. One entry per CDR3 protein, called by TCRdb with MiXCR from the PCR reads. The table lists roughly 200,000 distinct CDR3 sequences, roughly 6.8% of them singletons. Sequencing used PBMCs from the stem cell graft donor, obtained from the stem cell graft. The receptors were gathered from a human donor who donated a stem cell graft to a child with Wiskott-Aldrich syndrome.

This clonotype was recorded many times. CDR3 region: CASSLVGQKGYTF. The CDR3, as DNA: TGCGCCAGCAGCTTGGTGGGACAAAAAGGCTACACCTTC. The V and J genes are TRBV5-1 and TRBJ1-2; D is perhaps TRBD1 (6 bases). The ends were cut back, 0 bases at V and 8 bases at J, with 11 bases in the middle. Germline-derived CDR1 and CDR2 are SGHRS and YFSETQ. This CDR3 has 13 amino acids.

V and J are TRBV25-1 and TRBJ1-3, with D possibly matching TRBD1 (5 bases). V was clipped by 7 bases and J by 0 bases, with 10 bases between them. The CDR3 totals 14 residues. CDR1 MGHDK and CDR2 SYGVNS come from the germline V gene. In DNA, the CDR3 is TGTGCCAGCACCGGGGGAGTCTCTGGAAACACCATATATTTT. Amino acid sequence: CASTGGVSGNTIYF.

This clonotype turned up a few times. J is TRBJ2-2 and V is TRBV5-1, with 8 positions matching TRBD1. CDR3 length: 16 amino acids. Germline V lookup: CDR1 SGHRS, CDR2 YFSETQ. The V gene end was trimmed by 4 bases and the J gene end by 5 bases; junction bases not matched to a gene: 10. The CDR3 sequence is CASSARGTGMTGELFF. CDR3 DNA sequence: TGCGCCAGCAGCGCCCGGGGGACAGGAATGACCGGGGAGCTGTTTTTT.

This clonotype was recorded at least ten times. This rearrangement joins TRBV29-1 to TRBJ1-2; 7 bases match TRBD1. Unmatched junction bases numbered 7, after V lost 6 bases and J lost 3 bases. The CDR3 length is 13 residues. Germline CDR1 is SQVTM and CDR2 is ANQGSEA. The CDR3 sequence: CSVPPGTDYGYTF. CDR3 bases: TGCAGCGTCCCCCCCGGGACAGACTATGGCTACACCTTC.

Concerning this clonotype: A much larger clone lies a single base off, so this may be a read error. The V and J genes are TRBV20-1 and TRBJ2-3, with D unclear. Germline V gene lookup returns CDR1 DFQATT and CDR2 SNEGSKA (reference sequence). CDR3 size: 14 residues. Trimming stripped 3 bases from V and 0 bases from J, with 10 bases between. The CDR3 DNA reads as TGCAGTGCTAGTTCCTCGGTGAGCACAGATACGCAGTATTTT. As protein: CSASSSVSTDTQYF.

The CDR3 sequence: CATSPPGGDEQFF. DNA of the CDR3: TGTGCCACCAGTCCCCCAGGGGGCGATGAGCAGTTCTTC. The J gene is TRBJ2-1, the V gene TRBV24-1, with 8 bases identical to TRBD1. In germline, CDR1 is KGHDR, CDR2 SFDVKD. There are 13 residues in the CDR3. Trimming removed 6 bases from V and 8 bases from J; junction bases left unmatched: 5.

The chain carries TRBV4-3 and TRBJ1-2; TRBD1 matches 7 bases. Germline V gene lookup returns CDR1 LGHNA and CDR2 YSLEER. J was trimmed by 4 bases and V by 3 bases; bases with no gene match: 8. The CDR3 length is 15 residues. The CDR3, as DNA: TGCGCCAGCAGCCAGCGGGGGGACAGATTCTATGGCTACACCTTC. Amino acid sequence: CASSQRGDRFYGYTF.

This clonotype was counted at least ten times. The CDR3 DNA follows: TGTGCCAGCAGGGAGCAGGGATCCTCCTACAATGAGCAGTTCTTC. Residues: CASREQGSSYNEQFF. The chain combines TRBV28 with TRBJ2-1; D might be TRBD1 (5 bases). This CDR3 region has 15 residues. The germline V gene has CDR1 MDHEN and CDR2 SYDVKM. Trimming cost V 6 bases and J 0 bases, with 12 bases left between them. Full variable domain (rest looked up from reference TRBV28 and TRBJ2-1): DVKVTQSSRYLVKRTGEKVFLECVQDMDHENMFWYRQDPGLGLRLIYFSYDVKMKEKGDIPEGYSVSREKKERFSLILESASTNQTSMYLCASREQGSSYNEQFFGPGTRLTVL.